What follows are 26 T cell receptor beta chains derived from one specimen sequenced in a study of shared clonotypes between healthy human individuals (TCRdb year 2020). The library was generated by the immunoSEQ multiplex PCR assay. This is the immuneACCESS table as TCRdb keeps it, with only in-frame sequences that have V and J called. A part of the clones is gone; compared with another copy, unresolved V genes explain less than half, and the rest is unexplained. Within this sample are roughly 1 million clones, with 78% of them counted one time only. The ten largest clonotypes hold more than 0.45% of the sample. Sequenced material: memory CD4+ T cells from PBMCs. Sample cell subset or site, as interpreted from the label and publication: CD45RA-negative fraction. These receptor sequences come from a man between 18 and 35 years old in good health. Some clones in this sample may be carry-over from other donors' samples.

This clone turned up a few times. The chain has TRBV7-8 and TRBJ2-5; no clear D. Trimming stripped 2 bases from V and 4 bases from J, with 11 bases between. The CDR3 covers 14 residues. Germline CDR1 and CDR2: SGHVS and FQNEAQ. CDR3 amino acids: CASSLSVGGETQYF. CDR3 coding DNA: TGTGCCAGCAGCTTATCGGTGGGTGGAGAGACCCAGTACTTC.

This chain uses TRBV30 with TRBJ2-1, with D possibly being TRBD1 (5 bases). The CDR3 runs 14 residues. Germline CDR1 GTSNPN, CDR2 SVGIG (reference sequence). Trimming took 3 bases from V and 9 from J, leaving 18 bases between them. CDR3 coding DNA: TGTGCCTGGAGCCTGGGGCAGGCTTCGGGTGAGCAGTTCTTC. As protein: CAWSLGQASGEQFF.

V is TRBV5-1 and J is TRBJ2-7; D is ambiguous. The germline CDR1 and CDR2 sequences are SGHRS and YFSETQ. This CDR3 has 12 residues. Trimming shortened V by 1 base and J by 6 bases, and 8 bases separated the two germline ends. CDR3: CASSLMWGEQYF. DNA for the CDR3: TGCGCCAGCAGCTTGATGTGGGGCGAGCAGTACTTC.

This clone was recorded many times. V gene TRBV7-8 combines with J gene TRBJ2-3; a weak D match, TRBD1 (6 bases). Between the trimmed V and J ends, which lost 10 bases and 6 bases, there was a span of 17 bases. The length of the CDR3 is 13 residues. Per germline, CDR1 SGHVS and CDR2 FQNEAQ. The DNA of the CDR3 is TGTGCCACCCAACTAGGGGGTACGGATACGCAGTATTTT. Translating gives CATQLGGTDTQYF.

V gene TRBV7-9 combines with J gene TRBJ2-1, with TRBD2 matching over 8 bases. There are 15 residues in the CDR3. Germline V gene lookup returns CDR1 SEHNR and CDR2 FQNEAQ (reference sequence). After removal of 3 bases from V and 5 bases from J, the junction contained 6 bases not matched to a gene. CDR3: CASSFRTSGHNEQFF. The CDR3 region has the DNA TGTGCCAGCAGCTTCAGAACTAGCGGACACAATGAGCAGTTCTTC.

The rearrangement joins TRBV5-1 to TRBJ1-1; maybe TRBD1 (5 bases). Trimming stripped 4 bases from V and 4 bases from J, with 17 bases between. The CDR3 is 15 amino acids. Per the germline V gene, CDR1 is SGHRS and CDR2 is YFSETQ. The CDR3 DNA reads TGCGCCAGCAGCAAAGAGGGACTTGCTGGCACTGAAGCTTTCTTT. Translating gives CASSKEGLAGTEAFF.

V gene TRBV27 combines with J gene TRBJ1-6; D gene uncertain. Trimming removed 3 bases from V and 0 bases from J, with 9 bases in between. Germline CDR1 and CDR2: MNHEY and SMNVEV (reference sequence). CDR3 length: 16 amino acids. For the CDR3, the DNA is TGTGCCAGCAGTTTTCGTTGGAGCTCCTATAATTCACCCCTCCACTTT. It encodes CASSFRWSSYNSPLHF.

This chain uses TRBV7-3 with TRBJ2-2; D gene ambiguous. The CDR3 is made up of 13 amino acids. Trimming removed 5 bases at V and 7 bases at J, with 11 bases between. Germline CDR1 reads SGHTA; CDR2 reads FQGTGA. CDR3 sequence: CASSPPGIGELFF. The CDR3 nucleotides read TGTGCCAGCAGCCCACCTGGGATCGGGGAGCTGTTTTTT.

This chain links TRBV21-1 with TRBJ1-1. TRBV21-1 is labeled a pseudogene. The length of the CDR3 is 14 residues. This CDR3 reads CASSTPLVNTEAFF. CDR3 sequence (DNA): TGTGCCAGCAGCACCCCTCTCGTGAACACTGAAGCTTTCTTT.

Worth noting for this clone: Other DNA sequences in the sample encode the same CDR3. The V call is TRBV6-5, the J call TRBJ2-3; D is unresolved. There are 14 residues in the CDR3. V gave up 0 bases and J gave up 0 bases, with 4 bases separating them. The germline V gene has CDR1 MNHEY and CDR2 SVGAGI. CDR3 nucleotides: TGTGCCAGCAGTTACTCGTCCAGCACAGATACGCAGTATTTT. Translation: CASSYSSSTDTQYF.

The table lists this clone with a few counts. The chain joins TRBV4-2 to TRBJ2-3; tentatively, D is TRBD1 or TRBD2 (5 bases each). Germline lookup yields CDR1 LGHNA and CDR2 YNFKEQ. The CDR3 covers 16 residues. Trimming shortened V by 4 bases and J by 0 bases, and 14 bases separated the two germline ends. The CDR3 DNA is TGTGCCAGCAGCCGGGGCGGGTCCATCAGCACAGATACGCAGTATTTT. Protein: CASSRGGSISTDTQYF.

The V gene is TRBV7-9, the J gene TRBJ2-1; tentatively, D is TRBD1 (6 bases). The CDR3 covers 16 residues. V gave up 5 bases and J gave up 8 bases, with 22 bases separating them. Germline V lookup: CDR1 SEHNR, CDR2 FQNEAQ (reference sequence). The CDR3: CASSKRSQQGIYEQFF. In DNA, the CDR3 is TGTGCCAGCAGCAAACGCAGTCAACAGGGTATCTATGAGCAGTTCTTC.

V is TRBV5-1 and J is TRBJ2-7; D remains ambiguous. This CDR3 has 14 residues. V was clipped by 0 bases and J by 5 bases, with 12 bases between them. The germline V gene encodes CDR1 SGHRS and CDR2 YFSETQ. The CDR3 region is CASSLADPVHEQYF. The DNA of the CDR3 is TGCGCCAGCAGCTTGGCGGACCCGGTCCACGAGCAGTACTTC.

The genes are TRBV28 and TRBJ1-2, with a weak D call TRBD1 (5 bases). The CDR3 is 16 residues long. From germline, CDR1 is MDHEN and CDR2 SYDVKM. Trimming removed 6 bases at V and 7 bases at J, with 24 bases between. The CDR3 DNA is TGTGCCAGCAGCTCCCGCCTAACATCAGGGCGTTTTGGCTACACCTTC. Residues: CASSSRLTSGRFGYTF.

The CDR3 DNA reads TGTGCCAGCAGCTTAGACGGGAGCGGAGAGACCCAGTACTTC. Translation: CASSLDGSGETQYF. The chain is built from TRBV7-7 and TRBJ2-5; D perhaps matches TRBD2 (6 bases). Trimming removed 1 base at V and 4 bases at J, with 10 bases between. Germline assignment: CDR1 SSHAT and CDR2 FNYEAQ (reference sequence). The CDR3 loop spans 14 amino acids.

The CDR3 spells CASSSRQDYGYTF. The CDR3 coding sequence is TGTGCCAGCAGCTCGAGACAGGACTATGGCTACACCTTC. The genes are TRBV7-9 and TRBJ1-2, with D maybe TRBD1 (6 bases). The V gene's germline CDR1 is SEHNR and CDR2 FQNEAQ (reference sequence). This CDR3 has 13 residues. V lost 4 bases, J lost 3 bases, and 9 bases lay in between.

This chain joins TRBV28 and TRBJ1-5; 7 bases fit TRBD1. The germline V gene encodes CDR1 MDHEN and CDR2 SYDVKM. Germline trimming cut 5 bases from V and 6 bases from J; bases unmatched to any gene: 7. The CDR3 loop spans 14 amino acids. CDR3 sequence: CASSQTGFGQPQHF. The CDR3 coding sequence is TGTGCCAGCAGTCAGACAGGGTTTGGTCAGCCCCAGCATTTT.

The chain employs TRBV28 and TRBJ1-5; D unclear. Looked up from germline, CDR1 is MDHEN and CDR2 is SYDVKM. The CDR3 is made up of 14 amino acids. Trimming stripped 4 bases from V and 9 bases from J, with 16 bases between. The CDR3 sequence: CASSSDVSGWPQHF. DNA of the CDR3: TGTGCCAGCAGTTCCGACGTCTCGGGTTGGCCCCAGCATTTT. Based on the CDR3 plus reference TRBV28 and TRBJ1-5, the full variable domain is DVKVTQSSRYLVKRTGEKVFLECVQDMDHENMFWYRQDPGLGLRLIYFSYDVKMKEKGDIPEGYSVSREKKERFSLILESASTNQTSMYLCASSSDVSGWPQHFGDGTRLSIL.

This clone has only one observation. The chain uses TRBV9 and TRBJ2-7; 8 nucleotides line up with TRBD2. The trim removed 6 bases at V and 5 bases at J, leaving 13 bases unmatched. Germline V gives CDR1 SGDLS, CDR2 YYNGEE. The CDR3 is made up of 15 amino acids. CDR3 sequence: CASNIAGRGMDEQYF. CDR3 DNA: TGTGCCAGCAACATAGCGGGACGAGGTATGGACGAGCAGTACTTC. The entire variable domain, with the rest obtained from reference TRBV9 and TRBJ2-7, is as follows: DSGVTQTPKHLITATGQRVTLRCSPRSGDLSVYWYQQSLDQGLQFLIQYYNGEERAKGNILERFSAQQFPDLHSELNLSSLELGDSALYFCASNIAGRGMDEQYFGPGTRLTVT.

The chain has TRBV7-3 and TRBJ2-4, with D possibly matching TRBD2 (6 bases). This CDR3 region has 13 residues. Germline CDR1 SGHTA, CDR2 FQGTGA. V dropped 1 base and J dropped 9 bases, with 10 bases sitting between them. This CDR3 is CASSLMQGGIQYF. CDR3 bases: TGTGCCAGCAGCTTAATGCAGGGAGGCATTCAGTACTTC.

This clone is a singleton in its sample. This chain joins TRBV19 and TRBJ1-2; D call uncertain. The ends were cut back, 3 bases at V and 4 bases at J, with 15 bases in the middle. CDR1 is LNHDA, CDR2 SQIVND, per germline (reference sequence). The CDR3 is 15 amino acids. The CDR3 protein is CASSISPQIFYGYTF. In DNA form, the CDR3 reads TGTGCCAGTAGTATCAGCCCTCAGATCTTCTATGGCTACACCTTC.

The chain is built from TRBV4-2 and TRBJ1-2; TRBD1 might be the D (5 bases). Germline values: CDR1 LGHNA, CDR2 YNFKEQ. V lost 0 bases, J lost 8 bases, and 13 bases lay in between. The CDR3 has 14 residues. The CDR3 protein is CASSQDSRDKGYTF. CDR3 coding DNA: TGTGCCAGCAGCCAAGATAGCAGGGATAAGGGCTACACCTTC.

The rearrangement joins TRBV28 to TRBJ1-6; D call uncertain. Germline V gene data show CDR1 as MDHEN and CDR2 as SYDVKM. The V end lost 6 bases, the J end lost 4 bases, and 10 bases lay between the germline ends. The CDR3 has 14 amino acids. Here the CDR3 DNA reads TGTGCCAGCAGGCCCCCCAGATATAATTCACCCCTCCACTTT. This gives the protein CASRPPRYNSPLHF.

The chain has TRBV2 and TRBJ2-1, with D tentatively TRBD2 (6 bases). The ends were cut back, 4 bases at V and 4 bases at J, with 14 bases in the middle. The CDR3 is 15 residues long. Germline V gene lookup returns CDR1 SNHLY and CDR2 FYNNEI. CDR3 nucleotide sequence: TGTGCCAGCAGTGTACAAGCGGGCACATACAATGAGCAGTTCTTC. Translating it yields CASSVQAGTYNEQFF.

V usage is TRBV7-8 and J usage is TRBJ1-3; D unclear. V was clipped by 5 bases and J by 4 bases, with 9 bases between them. Germline V gene data show CDR1 as SGHVS and CDR2 as FQNEAQ. The CDR3 spans 13 residues. The CDR3 spells CASSQYLGNTIYF. The CDR3 coding sequence is TGTGCCAGCAGCCAGTACTTAGGAAACACCATATATTTT.

V gene TRBV27 combines with J gene TRBJ2-7, with a possible D match to TRBD1 (6 bases). Germline loops: CDR1 MNHEY, CDR2 SMNVEV (reference sequence). The V end was cut by 7 bases, the J end by 1 base, with 14 bases between. The CDR3 runs to 14 residues. DNA for the CDR3: TGTGCCAGCAACCTTAACAGGGATTCCTACGAGCAGTACTTC. Translation gives CASNLNRDSYEQYF.